The 31 T cell receptor beta chains reported below all come from one sample, sequenced in a study of cytomegalovirus exposure and HLA in healthy donors. The PCR had 60 Vbeta and 13 Jbeta primers. Sequencing used immunoSEQ multiplex PCR; TCRdb keeps in-frame clones, though not all of them. The data contain 110,000 to 150,000 clones, 60% to 80% of them singletons. The sample comprised PBMCs. These receptors were taken from a male donor in good health and CMV-seronegative.

The rearrangement links TRBV2 to TRBJ1-1; D gene uncertain. Trimming took off 7 bases at V and 11 bases at J, with 14 bases between the two ends. The CDR3 is made up of 11 amino acids. Germline lookup yields CDR1 SNHLY and CDR2 FYNNEI. The CDR3 coding sequence is TGTGCCAGCATGTCGGGAAGATCGGCTTTCTTT. Amino acids: CASMSGRSAFF.

The rearrangement uses TRBV15 and TRBJ1-2, with TRBD1 as a possible D gene (5 bases). Germline V CDR1 and CDR2: LNHNV, YYDKDF (reference sequence). This CDR3 region has 17 residues. V was trimmed by 0 bases and J by 6 bases, leaving 20 bases between them. The CDR3 sequence: CATSRDRGVLPDHGYTF. CDR3 in DNA: TGTGCCACCAGCAGAGATCGGGGGGTACTCCCTGACCATGGCTACACCTTC.

The chain couples TRBV30 to TRBJ1-2; 7 nucleotides agree with TRBD1. The CDR3 runs to 15 residues. Losses at the gene ends were 3 bases for V and 4 bases for J; bases not matched to a gene: 11. Germline V gives CDR1 GTSNPN, CDR2 SVGIG (reference sequence). In DNA, the CDR3 is TGTGCCTGGAGGGAAGGGACAGCGTCCTTCTATGGCTACACCTTC. This codes for CAWREGTASFYGYTF.

Remarks on this clone: In the same sample, other DNA sequences code for this CDR3. The chain links TRBV5-4 to TRBJ1-2, with 11 positions matching TRBD1. With V trimmed by 4 bases and J by 8 bases, 7 bases remained unmatched. Germline assignment: CDR1 SGHNT and CDR2 YYREEE (reference sequence). The CDR3 totals 14 residues. CDR3 region: CASSIGQGARGYTF. CDR3 sequence (DNA): TGTGCCAGCAGCATAGGACAGGGGGCACGAGGCTACACCTTC. The full variable domain, with the rest looked up from reference TRBV5-4 and TRBJ1-2, is ETGVTQSPTHLIKTRGQQVTLRCSSQSGHNTVSWYQQALGQGPQFIFQYYREEENGRGNFPPRFSGLQFPNYSSELNVNALELDDSALYLCASSIGQGARGYTFGSGTRLTVV.

This clone was seen more than once but under ten times. The genes are TRBV18 and TRBJ2-5, with 7 bases identical to TRBD1. The CDR3 runs 14 residues. Trimming removed 6 bases from V and 5 bases from J; junction bases left unmatched: 9. The V gene's germline CDR1 is KGHSH and CDR2 LQKENI. CDR3 sequence: CASSRTGVSETQYF. DNA of the CDR3: TGTGCCAGCTCCCGGACAGGCGTTAGTGAGACCCAGTACTTC.

The V and J genes are TRBV5-1 and TRBJ2-2; 9 bases match TRBD2. Germline-derived CDR1 and CDR2 are SGHRS and YFSETQ. After removal of 1 base from V and 3 bases from J, the junction contained 7 bases not matched to a gene. This CDR3 spans 17 amino acids. CDR3 in amino acids: CASSLTLAGSYTGELFF. CDR3 nucleotide sequence: TGCGCCAGCAGCTTGACGCTAGCGGGGTCATACACCGGGGAGCTGTTTTTT.

The rearrangement links TRBV10-3 to TRBJ2-3, with D possibly being TRBD1 (6 bases). CDR1 and CDR2 (germline): ENHRY, SYGVKD. The CDR3 contains 13 residues. The V end lost 8 bases, the J end lost 2 bases, and 11 bases lay between the germline ends. The CDR3 protein is CAIGGSLTDTQYF. As DNA, the CDR3 is TGTGCCATCGGGGGCAGCCTCACAGATACGCAGTATTTT.

This rearrangement joins TRBV6-5 to TRBJ1-5; D is unclear. The CDR3 consists of 14 residues. Germline V gene data show CDR1 as MNHEY and CDR2 as SVGAGI. With 0 bases removed from V and 6 bases from J, the gap between germline ends came to 9 bases. The CDR3 loop reads CASSYSMAFQPQHF. The CDR3 coding sequence is TGTGCCAGCAGTTACTCGATGGCTTTTCAGCCCCAGCATTTT.

This chain connects TRBV5-1 to TRBJ1-2, with 7 bases lining up with TRBD1. The junction had 13 bases not matched to a gene; V was cut back by 4 bases and J by 1 base. The V gene's germline CDR1 is SGHRS and CDR2 YFSETQ. The CDR3 consists of 17 residues. The CDR3 nucleotides are TGCGCCAGCAGCCCCACGGCGGGGCAGGGGGATAACTATGGCTACACCTTC. The encoded protein is CASSPTAGQGDNYGYTF.

This clone turned up a few times. V is TRBV28 and J is TRBJ2-7, with 9 bases identical to TRBD2. The germline gives CDR1 MDHEN, CDR2 SYDVKM. The CDR3 loop spans 15 amino acids. V trimming: 7 bases; J trimming: 2 bases; junction bases outside the gene matches: 9. The CDR3 spells CASTPASGDAYEQYF. CDR3 nucleotides: TGTGCCAGCACCCCGGCTAGCGGGGATGCCTACGAGCAGTACTTC.

A few counts support this clone. The chain combines TRBV5-1 with TRBJ1-1, with 11 positions matching TRBD1. CDR1 is SGHRS, CDR2 YFSETQ, per germline. Germline trimming cut 4 bases from V and 4 bases from J; bases unmatched to any gene: 6. The CDR3 has 15 amino acids. DNA for the CDR3: TGCGCCAGCAGCGACCGGGGGACAGGGGGCACTGAAGCTTTCTTT. This encodes CASSDRGTGGTEAFF.

This clone turned up a few times. A junction boundary mismatches the germline segment, possibly from a read error. The chain joins TRBV7-7 to TRBJ1-1, with 10 bases fitting TRBD1. Looked up from germline, CDR1 is SSHAT and CDR2 is FNYEAQ (reference sequence). This CDR3 is built from 16 residues. The CDR3 sequence: CASSPRTGGVTTEAFF. In DNA, the CDR3 is TGTGCTAGCAGCCCTAGGACAGGGGGGGTTACCACTGAAGCTTTCTTT.

The rearrangement uses TRBV4-3 and TRBJ1-1; D is ambiguous. V dropped 4 bases and J dropped 4 bases, with 16 bases sitting between them. The CDR3 contains 15 residues. Looked up from germline, CDR1 is LGHNA and CDR2 is YSLEER. The CDR3 loop reads CASSPIPREGTEAFF. CDR3 coding DNA: TGCGCCAGCAGCCCAATACCTCGGGAAGGCACTGAAGCTTTCTTT.

This clone turned up a few times. This chain uses TRBV18 with TRBJ1-6; tentative D call: TRBD1 (5 bases). This CDR3 has 15 amino acids. Germline loops: CDR1 KGHSH, CDR2 LQKENI. Trimming pared 5 bases from V and 12 bases from J, leaving 20 bases between. Written as DNA, the CDR3 is TGTGCCAGCTCAGAAGTCGACGGGGGGAACGTACCCCTCCACTTT. It translates to CASSEVDGGNVPLHF.

The chain couples TRBV5-4 to TRBJ1-2; D not certain. The germline V and J ends were trimmed by 5 bases and 8 bases, with 19 bases remaining between them. The CDR3 is 14 amino acids. CDR1 and CDR2 from the germline V gene are SGHNT and YYREEE (reference sequence). Here the CDR3 DNA reads TGTGCCAGCAGTTTCACGTTCGGGAATGGGGGCTACACCTTC. Translation gives CASSFTFGNGGYTF.

This clone is a singleton in its sample. The chain employs TRBV10-3 and TRBJ2-1, with 12 bases fitting TRBD2. Germline trimming cut 3 bases from V and 8 bases from J; bases unmatched to any gene: 11. CDR1 and CDR2 (germline): ENHRY, SYGVKD. The CDR3 contains 17 residues. CDR3 nucleotides: TGTGCCATCAGTGAACTAGCGGGAGGTATAGGAGGAGATGAGCAGTTCTTC. Encoded protein: CAISELAGGIGGDEQFF.

The chain combines TRBV28 with TRBJ2-7; weak D call: TRBD2 (6 bases). The V gene lost 9 bases and the J gene lost 4 bases, with 19 bases spanning the gap. CDR1 is MDHEN and CDR2 is SYDVKM in the germline V gene. This CDR3 has 14 residues. CDR3 nucleotide sequence: TGTGCCAGTAATGGAGGAGGGTACGAATACGAGCAGTACTTC. Amino acid sequence: CASNGGGYEYEQYF.

This chain uses TRBV7-3 with TRBJ2-3, with D perhaps TRBD2 (5 bases). Trimming stripped 1 base from V and 2 bases from J, with 13 bases between. This CDR3 comprises 16 residues. CDR1 and CDR2 from the germline V gene are SGHTA and FQGTGA. CDR3 nucleotide sequence: TGTGCCAGCAGCTTAATAGGAGGCTCCTCCACAGATACGCAGTATTTT. Translation gives CASSLIGGSSTDTQYF.

V usage is TRBV7-2 and J usage is TRBJ2-7; tentatively, D is TRBD2 (6 bases). Germline CDR1 reads SGHTA; CDR2 reads FQGNSA. The CDR3 is made up of 15 amino acids. Trimming shortened V by 10 bases and J by 0 bases, and 19 bases separated the two germline ends. The DNA of the CDR3 is TGTGCCACCTCGCGGAGCGGGCTGCCCTCCTACGAGCAGTACTTC. Translated: CATSRSGLPSYEQYF.

The chain recombines TRBV5-6 with TRBJ2-1; 7 nucleotides match TRBD1. Germline values: CDR1 SGHDT, CDR2 YYEEEE. This CDR3 comprises 15 residues. V trimming: 2 bases; J trimming: 2 bases; junction bases outside the gene matches: 4. The CDR3 is CASSFGDSTYNEQFF. The DNA for the CDR3 is TGTGCCAGCAGCTTCGGGGACAGCACCTACAATGAGCAGTTCTTC.

The chain is built from TRBV2 and TRBJ2-5; perhaps TRBD2 as D (6 bases). There are 14 residues in the CDR3. Trimming pared 2 bases from V and 4 bases from J, leaving 11 bases between. Germline CDR1 SNHLY, CDR2 FYNNEI. This chain's CDR3 is CASSELLGGETQYF. CDR3 DNA: TGTGCCAGCAGTGAACTGTTGGGGGGAGAGACCCAGTACTTC. Supplemented by reference TRBV2 and TRBJ2-5, the full variable domain reads EPEVTQTPSHQVTQMGQEVILRCVPISNHLYFYWYRQILGQKVEFLVSFYNNEISEKSEIFDDQFSVERPDGSNFTLKIRSTKLEDSAMYFCASSELLGGETQYFGPGTRLLVL.

The chain employs TRBV28 and TRBJ1-1, with TRBD1 matching over 7 bases. CDR1 is MDHEN, CDR2 SYDVKM, per germline. The CDR3 loop spans 14 amino acids. The junction had 7 bases not matched to a gene; V was cut back by 5 bases and J by 4 bases. CDR3 coding DNA: TGTGCCAGCAGTATAACAGGGGAGAGCACTGAAGCTTTCTTT. Protein: CASSITGESTEAFF.

This rearrangement joins TRBV5-1 to TRBJ1-3; D remains unclear. The germline V and J ends were trimmed by 2 bases and 0 bases, with 3 bases remaining between them. There are 13 residues in the CDR3. Germline-derived CDR1 and CDR2 are SGHRS and YFSETQ. Here the CDR3 reads CASSFSSGNTIYF. The CDR3, as DNA: TGCGCCAGCAGCTTCTCCTCTGGAAACACCATATATTTT.

The chain couples TRBV5-1 to TRBJ2-2, with D unresolved. This CDR3 is 16 amino acids long. Trimming removed 0 bases from V and 2 bases from J, with 11 bases in between. Germline CDR1 SGHRS, CDR2 YFSETQ. CDR3 DNA sequence: TGCGCCAGCAGCTTGGGACTGCCGATTAACACCGGGGAGCTGTTTTTT. Protein: CASSLGLPINTGELFF. The full variable domain, rest sourced from reference TRBV5-1 and TRBJ2-2, is KAGVTQTPRYLIKTRGQQVTLSCSPISGHRSVSWYQQTPGQGLQFLFEYFSETQRNKGNFPGRFSGRQFSNSRSEMNVSTLELGDSALYLCASSLGLPINTGELFFGEGSRLTVL.

The chain employs TRBV19 and TRBJ2-3, with TRBD2 matching 7 bases. The CDR3 consists of 15 residues. J was trimmed by 5 bases and V by 1 base; bases with no gene match: 6. Germline V gives CDR1 LNHDA, CDR2 SQIVND (reference sequence). The CDR3 spells CASSIGEGLIDTQYF. CDR3 coding DNA: TGTGCCAGTAGTATAGGGGAGGGGTTGATAGATACGCAGTATTTT. Full variable domain (missing parts from reference TRBV19 and TRBJ2-3): DGGITQSPKYLFRKEGQNVTLSCEQNLNHDAMYWYRQDPGQGLRLIYYSQIVNDFQKGDIAEGYSVSREKKESFPLTVTSAQKNPTAFYLCASSIGEGLIDTQYFGPGTRLTVL.

Here the CDR3 reads CASSPPGRAYEKLFF. For the CDR3, the DNA is TGTGCCAGCTCACCACCGGGCCGAGCATATGAAAAACTGTTTTTT. This sequence joins TRBV18 and TRBJ1-4; D uncertain. The length of the CDR3 is 15 residues. Trimming cost V 0 bases and J 6 bases, with 11 bases left between them. Germline CDR1 is KGHSH and CDR2 is LQKENI. Using reference TRBV18 and TRBJ1-4 for the parts outside the CDR3, the full variable domain is NAGVMQNPRHLVRRRGQEARLRCSPMKGHSHVYWYRQLPEEGLKFMVYLQKENIIDESGMPKERFSAEFPKEGPSILRIQQVVRGDSAAYFCASSPPGRAYEKLFFGSGTQLSVL.

This rearrangement joins TRBV10-3 to TRBJ2-5; the match to TRBD1 covers 9 bases. The DNA end is a closer match to TRBJ2-7, so the J assignment may be wrong. Germline CDR1 reads ENHRY; CDR2 reads SYGVKD. There are 15 residues in the CDR3. CDR3 residues: CAISSFSGTGNEQYF. The CDR3 DNA follows: TGTGCCATCAGTTCGTTCTCCGGGACAGGGAACGAGCAGTACTTC.

The chain employs TRBV7-3 and TRBJ1-1; unclear D gene. V was cut by 5 bases and J by 2 bases, with 15 bases left in between. The germline V gene encodes CDR1 SGHTA and CDR2 FQGTGA. This CDR3 is built from 15 residues. The CDR3 protein is CASSVNLQINTEAFF. CDR3 in DNA: TGTGCCAGCAGCGTCAACCTACAGATAAACACTGAAGCTTTCTTT.

The chain has TRBV5-5 and TRBJ1-1; the D is unclear. V lost 1 base and J 11 bases, leaving 9 bases between the germline ends. Looked up from germline, CDR1 is SGHKS and CDR2 is YYEKEE (reference sequence). The CDR3 covers 11 residues. CDR3 sequence reads: CASSLSHEAFF. The CDR3 DNA follows: TGTGCCAGCAGCTTGTCGCATGAGGCTTTCTTT. The variable domain in full, completed from reference TRBV5-5 and TRBJ1-1, reads DAGVTQSPTHLIKTRGQQVTLRCSPISGHKSVSWYQQVLGQGPQFIFQYYEKEERGRGNFPDRFSARQFPNYSSELNVNALLLGDSALYLCASSLSHEAFFGQGTRLTVV.

The chain employs TRBV7-2 and TRBJ2-7; tentatively, D is TRBD1 (6 bases). V lost 1 base, J lost 4 bases, and 17 bases lay in between. This CDR3 contains 16 residues. Germline V gene sequence: CDR1 SGHTA, CDR2 FQGNSA. CDR3 DNA sequence: TGTGCCAGCAGCTTAGTAGGGGAGACAGGAGTGTACGAGCAGTACTTC. Residues: CASSLVGETGVYEQYF.

This clone was seen just once. J is TRBJ1-2 and V is TRBV28; 8 positions agree with TRBD1. Germline trimming cut 5 bases from V and 1 base from J; bases unmatched to any gene: 3. CDR3 length equals 14 residues. Germline values: CDR1 MDHEN, CDR2 SYDVKM. Here the CDR3 reads CASSRQGNNYGYTF. The CDR3 DNA reads as TGTGCCAGCAGTCGACAGGGGAATAACTATGGCTACACCTTC.